One and the same sample provided the 26 T cell receptor beta chains below, sequenced in a study of T cells in Graves' hyperthyroidism and ophthalmopathy. Researchers took RNA transcripts and amplified the TCR beta CDR3 regions from them. HTBI primers were used for first-round RT-PCR of the TCR CDR3. MiXCR was run by TCRdb on the multiplex PCR reads, yielding one entry per CDR3 protein. The data show around 300,000 distinct CDR3 sequences, with around 13% seen just once and just under 25% held by the top ten. The specimen was blood. These receptors all come from a woman aged 25-40 years with Graves' hyperthyroidism.

This clonotype showed up just a few times. The chain's CDR3 is CASSQTTVAKNIQYF. CDR3 bases: TGTGCCAGCAGCCAAACTACGGTAGCCAAAAACATTCAGTACTTC. This chain links TRBV14 with TRBJ2-4; D gene ambiguous. This CDR3 region has 15 residues. CDR1 and CDR2 from the germline V gene are SGHDN and FVKESK. V lost 2 bases to trimming and J lost 0 bases, with 8 bases between them.

V gene TRBV11-2 combines with J gene TRBJ2-7; 11 bases align to TRBD2. This CDR3 region has 15 residues. Germline CDR1 and CDR2: SGHAT and FQNNGV. V lost 4 bases and J lost 5; bases outside the gene matches: 7. The CDR3 DNA sequence: TGTGCCAGCAGCTCTATAGCGGGAGGGCCTAACGAGCAGTACTTC. Translating gives CASSSIAGGPNEQYF.

The table lists this clonotype with a few counts. CDR3 sequence (DNA): TGTGCCAGCAGCTTGGGGTTCGGGGGCACAGATACGCAGTATTTT. Translated: CASSLGFGGTDTQYF. The chain has TRBV5-6 and TRBJ2-3; TRBD2 is a possible D gene (5 bases). Germline lookup yields CDR1 SGHDT and CDR2 YYEEEE. The CDR3 contains 15 residues. Trimming removed 0 bases from V and 1 base from J, with 9 bases in between.

This clonotype was found many times. V gene TRBV6-1 combines with J gene TRBJ2-7, with 9 bases matching TRBD1. Germline CDR1 and CDR2: MNHNS and SASEGT. The CDR3 runs 16 residues. V shed 6 bases and J 4 bases; nucleotides not matched to a gene: 13. CDR3 protein: CASRTSPRDRDYEQYF. The CDR3 DNA is TGTGCCAGCAGAACCTCCCCCCGGGACAGGGATTACGAGCAGTACTTC.

The genes are TRBV6-2 or TRBV6-3 and TRBJ2-1, with 9 positions matching TRBD1. Per the germline V gene, CDR1 is MNHEY and CDR2 is SVGEGT. The CDR3 contains 18 residues. Trimming took 0 bases from V and 5 from J; bases not matched to a gene: 11. The CDR3, as DNA: TGTGCCAGCAGTTACTCGACGCGGGGACAGGGACCCCACAATGAGCAGTTCTTC. Protein sequence: CASSYSTRGQGPHNEQFF.

Many counts were recorded for this clonotype. This sequence joins TRBV12-3 or TRBV12-4 and TRBJ2-5; perhaps D is TRBD1 or TRBD2 (6 bases each). This CDR3 is built from 15 residues. Deletions cut 7 bases from V and 9 bases from J, with 24 bases between. Here the CDR3 DNA reads TGTGCCAGCACCCTCGGCCAAGGGGAGAGGGGGGCCCAGTACTTC. Translation: CASTLGQGERGAQYF.

This clonotype showed up many times. This chain connects TRBV6-1 to TRBJ1-4; D remains unclear. The CDR3 loop spans 14 amino acids. The ends were cut back, 2 bases at V and 10 bases at J, with 14 bases in the middle. Germline CDR1 is MNHNS and CDR2 is SASEGT. The CDR3 DNA follows: TGTGCCAGCAGTGAACCCTATCAAGGAGCAAAACTGTTTTTT. This encodes CASSEPYQGAKLFF.

This clonotype was found a few times. The J gene is TRBJ1-3, the V gene TRBV2; TRBD1 aligns across 10 bases. Germline CDR1 SNHLY, CDR2 FYNNEI. The CDR3 totals 16 residues. V lost 1 base and J lost 0; bases outside the gene matches: 0. As DNA, the CDR3 is TGTGCCAGCAGTGAAGGGACAGGGGGCTCTGGAAACACCATATATTTT. Translation gives CASSEGTGGSGNTIYF.

This clonotype was counted between two and nine times. CDR3 sequence reads: CSASTQVLGPSTDTQYF. CDR3 coding DNA: TGCAGTGCTAGCACCCAAGTACTCGGGCCTAGCACAGATACGCAGTATTTT. This sequence joins TRBV20-1 and TRBJ2-3; D unclear. The V and J ends lost 3 bases and 0 bases respectively, with 19 bases between them. The germline gives CDR1 DFQATT, CDR2 SNEGSKA (reference sequence). The CDR3 loop spans 17 amino acids.

The J gene is TRBJ2-2, the V gene TRBV5-1, with D possibly matching TRBD1 (5 bases). Deletions cut 4 bases from V and 2 bases from J, with 15 bases between. Germline V gene data show CDR1 as SGHRS and CDR2 as YFSETQ. The CDR3 sequence is 16 residues long. DNA of the CDR3: TGCGCCAGCAGCGACACCAGGGCTGCCAACACCGGGGAGCTGTTTTTT. It specifies CASSDTRAANTGELFF.

A note on this clonotype: This may arise from a read error, as a much more abundant clone is one base away. The chain recombines TRBV5-1 with TRBJ2-5; 7 bases align to TRBD1. Germline V lookup: CDR1 SGHRS, CDR2 YFSETQ. The length of the CDR3 is 15 residues. Here the CDR3 DNA reads TGCGCCAGCTGTGACTCTAGGGGGCCCCAAGAGAACCAGTACTTC. This translates into CASCDSRGPQENQYF.

This clonotype was counted at least ten times. The chain combines TRBV11-2 with TRBJ2-3; 8 nucleotides line up with TRBD2. The CDR3 totals 15 residues. J was trimmed by 2 bases and V by 5 bases; bases with no gene match: 6. Germline loops: CDR1 SGHAT, CDR2 FQNNGV. CDR3 sequence: CASSRPGLVTDTQYF. The DNA of the CDR3 is TGTGCCAGCAGCCGCCCGGGACTAGTCACAGATACGCAGTATTTT.

This clonotype appeared a few times. J is TRBJ2-7 and V is TRBV7-2, with D perhaps matching TRBD2 (5 bases). Germline-derived CDR1 and CDR2 are SGHTA and FQGNSA. Trimming cost V 1 base and J 11 bases, with 9 bases left between them. The CDR3 totals 11 residues. DNA of the CDR3: TGTGCCAGCAGCTTAGTGGAGGAGGAGTACTTC. It is translated as CASSLVEEEYF.

This clonotype was recorded at least ten times. CDR3 loop: CASSGSGSLGNEQFF. CDR3 coding DNA: TGCGCCAGCAGTGGCTCCGGGAGTCTGGGCAATGAGCAGTTCTTC. The chain combines TRBV10-1 with TRBJ2-1; perhaps TRBD2 as D (6 bases). The V end was cut by 4 bases, the J end by 6 bases, with 16 bases between. The CDR3 extends over 15 amino acids. From germline, CDR1 is WNHNN and CDR2 SYGVQD (reference sequence).

This clonotype has ten or more counts. This rearrangement joins TRBV28 to TRBJ1-1; D is uncertain. The germline V gene encodes CDR1 MDHEN and CDR2 SYDVKM. The CDR3 has 12 amino acids. Trimming removed 2 bases at V and 7 bases at J, with 8 bases between. In nucleotides, the CDR3 is TGTGCCAGCAGTTTAAATCCAAGTGAAGCTTTCTTT. Its translation is CASSLNPSEAFF.

The chain combines TRBV19 with TRBJ2-1; possibly TRBD2 for D (5 bases). The CDR3 runs to 12 residues. CDR1 and CDR2 from the germline V gene are LNHDA and SQIVND (reference sequence). Between the trimmed V and J ends, which lost 3 bases and 10 bases, there was a span of 10 bases. CDR3 sequence (DNA): TGTGCCAGTAGTATCCCCGGGAAGGAGCAGTTCTTC. Translated, it gives CASSIPGKEQFF.

This clonotype was picked up many times. The chain combines TRBV27 with TRBJ2-3; 7 bases agree with TRBD2. This CDR3 has 13 amino acids. V gave up 3 bases and J gave up 3 bases; unmatched junction bases: 0. Germline V gene data show CDR1 as MNHEY and CDR2 as SMNVEV (reference sequence). Written as DNA, the CDR3 is TGTGCCAGCAGTTTGCGGGAGACAGATACGCAGTATTTT. This translates into CASSLRETDTQYF.

This clonotype has a handful of counts. The chain uses TRBV28 and TRBJ1-3, with D perhaps matching TRBD1 (6 bases). The germline V and J ends were trimmed by 5 bases and 2 bases, with 16 bases remaining between them. The CDR3 is made up of 16 amino acids. In germline, CDR1 is MDHEN, CDR2 SYDVKM. The CDR3 region is CASSRPEGGAGNTIYF. CDR3 DNA: TGTGCCAGCAGTCGGCCGGAGGGGGGGGCTGGAAACACCATATATTTT.

This clonotype showed up just a few times. The genes are TRBV9 and TRBJ2-1; TRBD2 matches 8 bases. Germline V gene data show CDR1 as SGDLS and CDR2 as YYNGEE. V lost 0 bases, J lost 10 bases, and 9 bases stayed unmatched. This CDR3 has 15 amino acids. CDR3 bases: TGTGCCAGCAGCGTAGCCCCGGGACTAGAAAGGGAGCAGTTCTTC. This codes for CASSVAPGLEREQFF.

Remarks on this clonotype: A much larger clone lies one base from this, so it may be a read error. V is TRBV28 and J is TRBJ2-7; no clear D gene. The length of the CDR3 is 11 residues. From germline, CDR1 is MDHEN and CDR2 SYDVKM. This chain's CDR3 is CVNSLSYEQYF. As DNA, the CDR3 is TGTGTCAACAGTTTATCCTACGAGCAGTACTTC.

V gene TRBV10-2 combines with J gene TRBJ2-2, with TRBD2 matching over 10 bases. Germline-derived CDR1 and CDR2 are WSHSY and SAAADI. V lost 3 bases to trimming and J lost 8 bases; unmatched junction nucleotides: 6. This CDR3 comprises 15 residues. CDR3 bases: TGCGCCAGCAGTGATCTAGCGGGAGTGGGGGGGGAGCTGTTTTTT. Translating it yields CASSDLAGVGGELFF.

This clonotype appeared many times. The rearrangement joins TRBV28 to TRBJ2-4; D gene unclear. The V and J ends lost 3 bases and 0 bases respectively, with 12 bases between them. The CDR3 loop spans 16 amino acids. The germline V gene encodes CDR1 MDHEN and CDR2 SYDVKM. The CDR3 loop reads CASSFASLQAKNIQYF. CDR3 nucleotides: TGTGCCAGCAGTTTTGCCAGCCTACAAGCCAAAAACATTCAGTACTTC.

The chain is built from TRBV4-1 and TRBJ1-2; no firm D call. The V end was cut by 0 bases, the J end by 8 bases, with 16 bases between. Looked up from germline, CDR1 is MGHRA and CDR2 is YSYEKL. The CDR3 has 15 amino acids. The CDR3 DNA follows: TGCGCCAGCAGCCAAGAGACTGGAGACTTTCTCGGCTACACCTTC. It yields the protein CASSQETGDFLGYTF.

Only a few counts were recorded for this clonotype. The chain carries TRBV28 and TRBJ2-7, with D maybe TRBD1 (6 bases). Trimming removed 2 bases from V and 4 bases from J, with 18 bases in between. The CDR3 extends over 16 amino acids. Germline V lookup: CDR1 MDHEN, CDR2 SYDVKM. For the CDR3, the DNA is TGTGCCAGCAGTTTAAATTATCGGGGACATAAATACGAGCAGTACTTC. Protein: CASSLNYRGHKYEQYF.

This clonotype was observed at least ten times. The chain uses TRBV25-1 and TRBJ2-7, with 10 bases that match TRBD1. Unmatched junction bases numbered 11, after V lost 4 bases and J lost 5 bases. The germline CDR1 and CDR2 sequences are MGHDK and SYGVNS. This CDR3 spans 16 amino acids. The CDR3 region is CASSVAPGQGPNEQYF. The CDR3, as DNA: TGTGCCAGCAGTGTAGCCCCGGGACAGGGGCCGAACGAGCAGTACTTC.

This clonotype was recorded at least ten times. In DNA form, the CDR3 reads TGTGCCAGCGCGGGAGCCCCCTACAATGAGCAGTTCTTC. As protein: CASAGAPYNEQFF. The rearrangement links TRBV28 to TRBJ2-1; the match to TRBD2 covers 7 bases. There are 13 residues in the CDR3. Germline CDR1 and CDR2: MDHEN and SYDVKM. V lost 8 bases, J lost 2 bases, and 3 bases stayed unmatched.